This TCR beta chain is drawn from a study of blood T cell repertoires in COVID-19. Followed longitudinally, the Seattle patients had been enrolled during active infection. Here immunoSEQ multiplex PCR was the method, and the copy in TCRdb shows in-frame clones only, minus some. The sample records some 140,000 clones, approximately 85% being singletons. Trimming took off 3 bases at V and 2 bases at J, with 11 bases between the two ends. Looked up from germline, CDR1 is MNHEY and CDR2 is SMNVEV (reference sequence). CDR3 size: 15 residues. This chain links TRBV27 with TRBJ1-3; tentative D call: TRBD1 (6 bases). This clonotype originated in a man in his 60s with COVID-19, enrolled during active disease. The material sequenced was peripheral blood. Here the CDR3 reads CASSFQGRTGNTIYF. Written as DNA, the CDR3 is TGTGCCAGCAGTTTTCAGGGGCGGACTGGAAACACCATATATTTT.